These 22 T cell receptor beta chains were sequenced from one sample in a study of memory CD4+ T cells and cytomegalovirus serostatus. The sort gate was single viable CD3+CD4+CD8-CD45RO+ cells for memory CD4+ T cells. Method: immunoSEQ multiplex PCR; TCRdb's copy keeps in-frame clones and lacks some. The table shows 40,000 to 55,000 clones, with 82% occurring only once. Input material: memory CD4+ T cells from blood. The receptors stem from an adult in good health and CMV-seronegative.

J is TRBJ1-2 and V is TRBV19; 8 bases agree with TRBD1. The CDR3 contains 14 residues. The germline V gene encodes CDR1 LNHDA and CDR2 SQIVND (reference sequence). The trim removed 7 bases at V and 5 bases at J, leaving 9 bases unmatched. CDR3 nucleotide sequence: TGTGCCAGTACAACGGACAGGGAGTGGTATGGCTACACCTTC. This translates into CASTTDREWYGYTF.

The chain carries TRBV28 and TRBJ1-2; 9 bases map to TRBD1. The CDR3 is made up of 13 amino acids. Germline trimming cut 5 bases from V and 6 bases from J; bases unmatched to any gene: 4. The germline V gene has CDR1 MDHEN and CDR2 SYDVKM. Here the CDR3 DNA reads TGTGCCAGCAGTCAACAGGGGGCGGATGGCTACACCTTC. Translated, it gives CASSQQGADGYTF.

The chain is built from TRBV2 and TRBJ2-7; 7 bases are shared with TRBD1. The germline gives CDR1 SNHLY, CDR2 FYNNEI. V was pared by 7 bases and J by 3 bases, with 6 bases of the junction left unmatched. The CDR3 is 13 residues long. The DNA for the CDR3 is TGTGCCAGCACCAGACGACAGGGCTACGAGCAGTACTTC. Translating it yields CASTRRQGYEQYF.

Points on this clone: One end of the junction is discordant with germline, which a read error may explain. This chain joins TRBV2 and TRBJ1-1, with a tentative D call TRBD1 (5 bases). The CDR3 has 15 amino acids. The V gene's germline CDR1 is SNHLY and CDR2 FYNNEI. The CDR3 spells CASTEEGRMNTEAFF. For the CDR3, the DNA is TGTGCCAGCACTGAAGAGGGGCGGATGAACACTGAAGCTTTCTTT. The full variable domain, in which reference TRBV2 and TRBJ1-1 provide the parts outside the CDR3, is EPEVTQTPSHQVTQMGQEVILRCVPISNHLYFYWYRQILGQKVEFLVSFYNNEISEKSEIFDDQFSVERPDGSNFTLKIRSTKLEDSAMYFCASTEEGRMNTEAFFGQGTRLTVV.

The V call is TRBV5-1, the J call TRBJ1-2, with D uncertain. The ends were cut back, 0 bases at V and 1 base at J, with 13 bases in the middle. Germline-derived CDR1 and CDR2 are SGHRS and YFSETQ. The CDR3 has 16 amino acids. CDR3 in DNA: TGCGCCAGCAGCTTGGGCCCCCTTTCGGGTAACTATGGCTACACCTTC. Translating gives CASSLGPLSGNYGYTF. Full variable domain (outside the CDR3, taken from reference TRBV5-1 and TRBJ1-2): KAGVTQTPRYLIKTRGQQVTLSCSPISGHRSVSWYQQTPGQGLQFLFEYFSETQRNKGNFPGRFSGRQFSNSRSEMNVSTLELGDSALYLCASSLGPLSGNYGYTFGSGTRLTVV.

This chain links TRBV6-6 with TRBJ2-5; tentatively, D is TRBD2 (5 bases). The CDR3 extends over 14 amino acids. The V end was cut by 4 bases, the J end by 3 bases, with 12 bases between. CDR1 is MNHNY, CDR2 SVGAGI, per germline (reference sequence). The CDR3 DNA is TGTGCCAGCAGTTCTTATTCCGGGGAAGAGACCCAGTACTTC. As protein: CASSSYSGEETQYF.

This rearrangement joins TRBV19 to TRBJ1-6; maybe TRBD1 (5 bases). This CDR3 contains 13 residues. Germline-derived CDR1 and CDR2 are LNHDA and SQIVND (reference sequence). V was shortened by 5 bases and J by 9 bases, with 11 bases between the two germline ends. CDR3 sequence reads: CASSSGGASPLHF. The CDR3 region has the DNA TGTGCCAGTAGTTCCGGGGGTGCTTCACCCCTCCACTTT.

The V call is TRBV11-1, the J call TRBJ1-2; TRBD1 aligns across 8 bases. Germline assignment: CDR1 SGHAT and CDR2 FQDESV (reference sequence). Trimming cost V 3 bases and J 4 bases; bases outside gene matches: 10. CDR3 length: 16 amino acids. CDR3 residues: CASSLGRRTGRYGYTF. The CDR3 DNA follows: TGTGCCAGCAGCTTGGGACGACGGACAGGGCGCTATGGCTACACCTTC.

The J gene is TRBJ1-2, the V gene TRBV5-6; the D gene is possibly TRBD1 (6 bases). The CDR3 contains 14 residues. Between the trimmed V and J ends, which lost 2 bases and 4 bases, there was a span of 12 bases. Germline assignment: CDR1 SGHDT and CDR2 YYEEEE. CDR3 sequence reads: CASSFTGRVYGYTF. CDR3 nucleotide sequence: TGTGCCAGCAGCTTCACAGGGAGGGTCTATGGCTACACCTTC. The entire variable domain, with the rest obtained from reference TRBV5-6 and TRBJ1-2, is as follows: DAGVTQSPTHLIKTRGQQVTLRCSPKSGHDTVSWYQQALGQGPQFIFQYYEEEERQRGNFPDRFSGHQFPNYSSELNVNALLLGDSALYLCASSFTGRVYGYTFGSGTRLTVV.

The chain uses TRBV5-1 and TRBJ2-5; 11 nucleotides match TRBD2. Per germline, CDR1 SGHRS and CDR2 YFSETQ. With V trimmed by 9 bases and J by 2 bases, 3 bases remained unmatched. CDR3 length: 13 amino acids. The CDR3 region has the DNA TGCGCCACCGGGACTAGCGGACAAGAGACCCAGTACTTC. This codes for CATGTSGQETQYF. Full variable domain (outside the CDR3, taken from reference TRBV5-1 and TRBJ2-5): KAGVTQTPRYLIKTRGQQVTLSCSPISGHRSVSWYQQTPGQGLQFLFEYFSETQRNKGNFPGRFSGRQFSNSRSEMNVSTLELGDSALYLCATGTSGQETQYFGPGTRLLVL.

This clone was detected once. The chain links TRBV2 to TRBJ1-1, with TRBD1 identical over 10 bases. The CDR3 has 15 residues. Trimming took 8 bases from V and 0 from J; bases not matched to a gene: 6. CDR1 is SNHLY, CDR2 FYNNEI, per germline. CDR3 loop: CASQGQGSLNTEAFF. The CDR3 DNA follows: TGTGCCAGCCAGGGACAGGGGTCCCTGAACACTGAAGCTTTCTTT.

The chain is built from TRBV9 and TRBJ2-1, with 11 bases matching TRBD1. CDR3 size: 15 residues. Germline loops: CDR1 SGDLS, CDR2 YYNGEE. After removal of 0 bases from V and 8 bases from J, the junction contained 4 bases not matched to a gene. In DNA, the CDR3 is TGTGCCAGCAGCGTAGGGGACAGGGGGATACATGAGCAGTTCTTC. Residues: CASSVGDRGIHEQFF.

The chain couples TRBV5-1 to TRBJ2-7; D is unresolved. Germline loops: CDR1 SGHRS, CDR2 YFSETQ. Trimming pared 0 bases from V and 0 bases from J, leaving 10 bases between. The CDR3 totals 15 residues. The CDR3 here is CASSLGAVVSYEQYF. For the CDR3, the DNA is TGCGCCAGCAGCTTGGGCGCCGTCGTCTCCTACGAGCAGTACTTC.

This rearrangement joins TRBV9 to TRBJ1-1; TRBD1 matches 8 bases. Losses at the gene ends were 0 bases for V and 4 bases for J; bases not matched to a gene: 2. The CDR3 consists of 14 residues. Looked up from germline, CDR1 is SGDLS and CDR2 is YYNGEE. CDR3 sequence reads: CASSVAQGGTEAFF. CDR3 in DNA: TGTGCCAGCAGCGTAGCACAGGGGGGCACTGAAGCTTTCTTT.

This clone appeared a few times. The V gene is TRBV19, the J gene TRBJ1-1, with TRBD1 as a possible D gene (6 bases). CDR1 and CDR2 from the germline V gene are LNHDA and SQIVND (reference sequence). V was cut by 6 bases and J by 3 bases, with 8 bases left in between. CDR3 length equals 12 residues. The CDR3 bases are TGTGCCAGTAGGTGGACAGACACTGAAGCTTTCTTT. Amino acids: CASRWTDTEAFF.

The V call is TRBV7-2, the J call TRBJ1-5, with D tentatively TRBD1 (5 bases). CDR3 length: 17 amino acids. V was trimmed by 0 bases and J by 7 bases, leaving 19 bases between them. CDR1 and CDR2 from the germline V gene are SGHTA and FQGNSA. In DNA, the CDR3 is TGTGCCAGCAGCTTAGCGTCGGCAGGTGGACATTACCAGCCCCAGCATTTT. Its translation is CASSLASAGGHYQPQHF.

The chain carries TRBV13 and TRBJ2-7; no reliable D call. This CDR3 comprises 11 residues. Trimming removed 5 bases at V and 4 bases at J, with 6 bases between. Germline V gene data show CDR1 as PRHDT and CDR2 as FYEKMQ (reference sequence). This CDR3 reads CASSPLYEQYF. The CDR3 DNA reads TGTGCCAGCAGCCCCCTTTACGAGCAGTACTTC.

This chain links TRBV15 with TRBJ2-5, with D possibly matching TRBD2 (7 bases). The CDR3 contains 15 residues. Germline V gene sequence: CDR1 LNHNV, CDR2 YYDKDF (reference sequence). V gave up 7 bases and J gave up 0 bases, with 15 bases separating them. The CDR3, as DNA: TGTGCCACCACCAGGGGAGGGTTGTACCAAGAGACCCAGTACTTC. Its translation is CATTRGGLYQETQYF.

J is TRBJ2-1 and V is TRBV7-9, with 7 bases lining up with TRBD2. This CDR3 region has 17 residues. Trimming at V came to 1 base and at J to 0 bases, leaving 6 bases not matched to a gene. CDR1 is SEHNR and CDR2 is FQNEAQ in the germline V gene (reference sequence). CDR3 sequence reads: CASSLVRGGGSYNEQFF. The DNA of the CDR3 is TGTGCCAGCAGCTTAGTTCGGGGCGGGGGCTCCTACAATGAGCAGTTCTTC.

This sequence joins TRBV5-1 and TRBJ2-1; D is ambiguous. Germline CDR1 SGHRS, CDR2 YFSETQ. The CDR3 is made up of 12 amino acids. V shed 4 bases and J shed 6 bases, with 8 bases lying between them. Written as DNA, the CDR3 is TGCGCCAGCAGCCTTACGACCAATGAGCAGTTCTTC. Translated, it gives CASSLTTNEQFF.

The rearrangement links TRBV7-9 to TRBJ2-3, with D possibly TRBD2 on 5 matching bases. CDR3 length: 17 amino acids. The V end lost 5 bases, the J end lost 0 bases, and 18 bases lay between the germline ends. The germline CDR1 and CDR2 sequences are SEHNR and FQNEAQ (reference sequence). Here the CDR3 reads CASSPEGGGMSTDTQYF. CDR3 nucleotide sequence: TGTGCCAGCAGCCCAGAGGGCGGCGGAATGAGCACAGATACGCAGTATTTT.

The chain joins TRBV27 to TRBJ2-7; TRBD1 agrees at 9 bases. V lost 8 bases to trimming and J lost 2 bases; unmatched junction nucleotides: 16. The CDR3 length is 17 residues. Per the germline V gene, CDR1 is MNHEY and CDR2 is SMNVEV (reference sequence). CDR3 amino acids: CASGTRGTGRSPYEQYF. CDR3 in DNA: TGTGCCAGCGGGACCCGCGGGACAGGGCGATCACCCTACGAGCAGTACTTC.